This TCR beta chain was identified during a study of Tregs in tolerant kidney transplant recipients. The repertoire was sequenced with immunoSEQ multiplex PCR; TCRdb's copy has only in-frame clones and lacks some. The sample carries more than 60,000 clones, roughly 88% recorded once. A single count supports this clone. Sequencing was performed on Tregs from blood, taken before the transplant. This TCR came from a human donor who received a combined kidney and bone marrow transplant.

The DNA of the CDR3 is TGTGCCAGCAGCAAAGAGGAGCAGGGCTCCTACGAGCAGTACTTC. Its protein product is CASSKEEQGSYEQYF. V usage is TRBV21-1 and J usage is TRBJ2-7; the table's D call, TRBD1, was not checked against the DNA. TRBV21-1 is flagged as a pseudogene. The CDR3 is made up of 15 amino acids.